The entry that follows covers one T cell receptor beta chain sequence. In the original workflow: From reference gene primer amplification, estimates of nucleated cell counts were derived. Produced via immunoSEQ multiplex PCR; TCRdb's table is partial and in-frame only. That table gives V, J and clone size, and the DNA gave D and trimming. The repertoire has 100,000 to 130,000 clones, roughly 90% of them found once; the top ten carry approximately 5%. This record belongs to a study of blood T cell repertoires in COVID-19. About the study: COVID-19 samples collected from the United States, Italy and Spain covered acute and convalescent phases. In each case, the material was cDNA or gDNA derived from T cells, B-cell-depleted T cells, or PBMCs.

CDR1 and CDR2 (germline): SGHTA, FQGNSA. V was clipped by 1 base and J by 1 base, with 11 bases between them. CDR3 length: 16 residues. Sequencing input: peripheral blood. This TCR was recovered from a man aged 35-49 years with active or convalescent COVID-19. The genes are TRBV7-2 and TRBJ2-4; D may be TRBD2 (6 bases). DNA of the CDR3: TGTGCCAGCAGCTTAGGAGGGAGGTCGGCCAAAAACATTCAGTACTTC. Protein: CASSLGGRSAKNIQYF.